The source of this T cell receptor beta chain is a study of PD-L1 blockade in urothelial cancer. Sequencing was performed with immunoSEQ multiplex PCR; in TCRdb, only in-frame clones are kept and a portion is missing. Here the sample spans approximately 34,000 clones, around 80% being singletons. V shed 10 bases and J 7 bases; nucleotides not matched to a gene: 13. The CDR3 extends over 14 amino acids. Per germline, CDR1 WSHSY and CDR2 SAAADI. This sequence originates from a man aged 55 to 70 with urothelial cancer. The sample in question was PBMCs, obtained around atezolizumab (anti-PD-L1) treatment. The chain employs TRBV10-2 and TRBJ2-1; 7 nucleotides agree with TRBD1. The chain's CDR3 is CATSGGHGFNEQFF. In DNA, the CDR3 is TGCGCCACCTCAGGGGGACATGGGTTTAATGAGCAGTTCTTC.